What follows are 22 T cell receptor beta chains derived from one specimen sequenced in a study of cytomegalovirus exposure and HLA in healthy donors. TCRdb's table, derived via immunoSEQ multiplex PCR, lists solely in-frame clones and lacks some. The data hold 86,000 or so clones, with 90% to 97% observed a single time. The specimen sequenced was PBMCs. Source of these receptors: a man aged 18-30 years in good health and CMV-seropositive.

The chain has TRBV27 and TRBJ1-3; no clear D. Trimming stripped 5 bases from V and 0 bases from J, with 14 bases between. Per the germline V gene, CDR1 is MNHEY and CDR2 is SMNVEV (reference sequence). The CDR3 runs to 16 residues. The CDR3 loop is CASSPRGGSSGNTIYF. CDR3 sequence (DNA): TGTGCCAGCAGTCCCCGAGGCGGAAGCTCTGGAAACACCATATATTTT.

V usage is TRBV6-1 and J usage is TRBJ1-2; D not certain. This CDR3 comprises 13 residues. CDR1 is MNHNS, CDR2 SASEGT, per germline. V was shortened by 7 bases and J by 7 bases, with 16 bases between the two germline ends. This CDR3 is CASKSLSISGYTF. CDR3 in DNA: TGTGCCAGCAAATCCCTATCTATCTCTGGCTACACCTTC.

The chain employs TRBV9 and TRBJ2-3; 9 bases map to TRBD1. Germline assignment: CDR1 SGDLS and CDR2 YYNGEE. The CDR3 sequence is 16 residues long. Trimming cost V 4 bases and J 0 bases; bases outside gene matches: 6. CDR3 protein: CASSLRTGASTDTQYF. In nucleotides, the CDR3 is TGTGCCAGCAGCTTACGGACAGGGGCAAGCACAGATACGCAGTATTTT.

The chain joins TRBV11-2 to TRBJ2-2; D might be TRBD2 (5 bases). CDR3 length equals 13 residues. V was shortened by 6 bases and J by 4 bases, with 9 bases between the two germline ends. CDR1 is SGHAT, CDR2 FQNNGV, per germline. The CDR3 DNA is TGTGCCAGCAGAAGGGAGACCACCGGGGAGCTGTTTTTT. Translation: CASRRETTGELFF.

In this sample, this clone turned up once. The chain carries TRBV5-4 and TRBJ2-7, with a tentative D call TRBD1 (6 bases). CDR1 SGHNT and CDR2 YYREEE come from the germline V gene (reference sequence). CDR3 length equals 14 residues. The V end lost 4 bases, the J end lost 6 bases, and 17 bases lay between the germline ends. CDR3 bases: TGTGCCAGCAGCGAACATACCGGGACAATCGAGCAGTACTTC. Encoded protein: CASSEHTGTIEQYF.

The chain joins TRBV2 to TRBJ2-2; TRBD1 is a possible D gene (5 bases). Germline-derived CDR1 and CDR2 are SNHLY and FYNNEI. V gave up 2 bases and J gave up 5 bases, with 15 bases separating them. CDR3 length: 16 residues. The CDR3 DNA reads TGTGCCAGCAGTGAACAAAGCTTCAGGGTAACCGGGGAGCTGTTTTTT. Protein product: CASSEQSFRVTGELFF.

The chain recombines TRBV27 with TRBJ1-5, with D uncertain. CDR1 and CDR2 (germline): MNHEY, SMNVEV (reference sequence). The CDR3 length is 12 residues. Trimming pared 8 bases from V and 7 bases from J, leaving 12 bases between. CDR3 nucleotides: TGTGCCAGCCAGACCGCGGGGCAGCCCCAGCATTTT. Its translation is CASQTAGQPQHF.

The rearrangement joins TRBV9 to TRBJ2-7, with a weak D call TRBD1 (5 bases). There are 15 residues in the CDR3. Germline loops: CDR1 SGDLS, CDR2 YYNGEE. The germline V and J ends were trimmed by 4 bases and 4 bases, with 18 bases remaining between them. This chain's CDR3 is CASSPQPGSYYEQYF. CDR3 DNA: TGTGCCAGCAGCCCCCAGCCAGGGTCATATTACGAGCAGTACTTC.

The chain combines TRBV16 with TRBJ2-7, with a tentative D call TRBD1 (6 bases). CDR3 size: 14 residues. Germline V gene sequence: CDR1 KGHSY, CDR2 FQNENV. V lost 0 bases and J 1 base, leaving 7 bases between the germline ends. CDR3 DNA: TGTGCCAGCAGCCAATCCGACAGGTCCTACGAGCAGTACTTC. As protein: CASSQSDRSYEQYF. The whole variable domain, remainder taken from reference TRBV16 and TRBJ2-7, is GEEVAQTPKHLVRGEGQKAKLYCAPIKGHSYVFWYQQVLKNEFKFLISFQNENVFDETGMPKERFSAKCLPNSPCSLEIQATKLEDSAVYFCASSQSDRSYEQYFGPGTRLTVT.

CDR3 protein: CASSPTTGGDTQYF. The CDR3 DNA reads TGTGCCAGCAGTCCGACGACGGGAGGAGATACGCAGTATTTT. The chain employs TRBV2 and TRBJ2-3; 7 nucleotides match TRBD2. The CDR3 length is 14 residues. J lost 5 bases, V lost 5 bases, and 7 bases had no gene match. CDR1 is SNHLY, CDR2 FYNNEI, per germline.

The CDR3 here is CSVDRGSGTSYNEQFF. The CDR3 DNA follows: TGCAGCGTTGATAGGGGGAGCGGGACCTCCTACAATGAGCAGTTCTTC. The chain is built from TRBV29-1 and TRBJ2-1, with D tentatively TRBD2 (7 bases). The V gene lost 3 bases and the J gene lost 0 bases, with 15 bases spanning the gap. Germline CDR1 reads SQVTM; CDR2 reads ANQGSEA. The length of the CDR3 is 16 residues.

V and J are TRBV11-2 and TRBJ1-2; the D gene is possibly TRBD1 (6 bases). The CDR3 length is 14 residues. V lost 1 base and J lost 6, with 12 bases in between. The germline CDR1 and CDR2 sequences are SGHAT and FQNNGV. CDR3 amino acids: CASSLAYRADGYTF. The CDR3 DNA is TGTGCCAGCAGCTTAGCCTACAGGGCAGATGGCTACACCTTC.

CDR3 amino acids: CASSSFGTEVYGYTF. In DNA form, the CDR3 reads TGTGCCAGCAGCTCGTTCGGGACAGAAGTCTATGGCTACACCTTC. The gene calls are TRBV2 and TRBJ1-2, with 7 bases aligning to TRBD1. The CDR3 runs 15 residues. The V segment lost 6 bases and the J segment 4 bases; nucleotides outside the gene matches: 11. Germline V CDR1 and CDR2: SNHLY, FYNNEI.

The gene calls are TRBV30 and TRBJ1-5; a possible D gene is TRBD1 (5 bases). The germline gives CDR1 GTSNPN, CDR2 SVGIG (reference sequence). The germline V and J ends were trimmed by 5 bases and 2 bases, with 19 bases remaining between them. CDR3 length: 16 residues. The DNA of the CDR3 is TGTGCCTGGCGCAGCGGGGACCCTCGGGGCAATCAGCCCCAGCATTTT. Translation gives CAWRSGDPRGNQPQHF.

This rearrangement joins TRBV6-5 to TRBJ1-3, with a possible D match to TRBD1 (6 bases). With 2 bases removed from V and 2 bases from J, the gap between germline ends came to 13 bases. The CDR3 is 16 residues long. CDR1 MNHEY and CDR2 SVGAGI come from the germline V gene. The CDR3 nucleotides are TGTGCCAGCAGTTACACAACAGGGCCGGCTGGAAACACCATATATTTT. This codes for CASSYTTGPAGNTIYF.

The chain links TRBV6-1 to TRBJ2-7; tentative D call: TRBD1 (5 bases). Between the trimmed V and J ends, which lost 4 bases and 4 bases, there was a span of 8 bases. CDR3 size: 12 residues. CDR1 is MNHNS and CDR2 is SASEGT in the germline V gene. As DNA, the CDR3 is TGTGCCAGCAGTGGGGGCCTATACGAGCAGTACTTC. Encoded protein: CASSGGLYEQYF.

The DNA of the CDR3 is TGCGCCAGCAGACAAGGACAGGGGAGCGACGAGCAGTACTTC. Its translation is CASRQGQGSDEQYF. V and J are TRBV5-1 and TRBJ2-7; 9 bases match TRBD1. Germline V gene data show CDR1 as SGHRS and CDR2 as YFSETQ. The CDR3 runs to 14 residues. After removal of 5 bases from V and 5 bases from J, the junction contained 8 bases not matched to a gene.

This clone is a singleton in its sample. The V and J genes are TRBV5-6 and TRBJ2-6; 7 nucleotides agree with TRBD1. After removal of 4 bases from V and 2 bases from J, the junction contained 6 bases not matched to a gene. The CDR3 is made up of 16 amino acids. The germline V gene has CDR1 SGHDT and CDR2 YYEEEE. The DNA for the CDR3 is TGTGCCAGCAGCATTGACAGGGTCGCTGGGGCCAACGTCCTGACTTTC. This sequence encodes CASSIDRVAGANVLTF.

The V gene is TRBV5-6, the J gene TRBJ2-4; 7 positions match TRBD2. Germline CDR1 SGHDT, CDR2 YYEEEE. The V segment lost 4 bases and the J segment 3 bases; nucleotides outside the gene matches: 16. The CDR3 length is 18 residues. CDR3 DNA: TGTGCCAGCAGCCCGGGGGGAGCTCCCTCGTTCGGCAAAAACATTCAGTACTTC. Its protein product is CASSPGGAPSFGKNIQYF. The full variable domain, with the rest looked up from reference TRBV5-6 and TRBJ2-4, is DAGVTQSPTHLIKTRGQQVTLRCSPKSGHDTVSWYQQALGQGPQFIFQYYEEEERQRGNFPDRFSGHQFPNYSSELNVNALLLGDSALYLCASSPGGAPSFGKNIQYFGAGTRLSVL.

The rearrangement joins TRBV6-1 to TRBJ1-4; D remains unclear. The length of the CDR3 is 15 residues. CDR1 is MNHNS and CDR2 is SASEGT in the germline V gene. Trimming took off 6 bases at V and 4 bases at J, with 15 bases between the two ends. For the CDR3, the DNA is TGTGCCAGCAGGGCCCAGGCTATGGGTAATGAAAAACTGTTTTTT. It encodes CASRAQAMGNEKLFF.

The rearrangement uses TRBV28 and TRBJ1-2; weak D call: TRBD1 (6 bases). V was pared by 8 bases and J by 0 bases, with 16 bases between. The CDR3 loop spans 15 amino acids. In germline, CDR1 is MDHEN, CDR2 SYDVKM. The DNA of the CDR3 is TGTGCCAGCGTGGGGGCAGCCCTCACTAACTATGGCTACACCTTC. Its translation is CASVGAALTNYGYTF.

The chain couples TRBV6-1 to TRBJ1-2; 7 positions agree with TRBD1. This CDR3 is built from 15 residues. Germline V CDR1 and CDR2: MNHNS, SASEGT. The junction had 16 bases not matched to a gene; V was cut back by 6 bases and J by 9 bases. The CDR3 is CASREILQGVKSYTF. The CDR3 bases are TGTGCCAGCAGGGAGATACTCCAGGGGGTTAAGAGCTACACCTTC.